This TCR beta chain was sequenced during a study of control samples from healthy donors and cancer patients (dated by TCRdb to between 2020 and 2021). The germline V gene specifies MNHEY as CDR1 and SVGAGI as CDR2. Compared with germline, V lacks 5 bases and J lacks 5 bases; bases without a gene match: 7. The CDR3 spans 14 residues, from the cysteine through the phenylalanine. Just CDR3 DNA is preserved here, 42 bases in frame from base 1. Libraries were built with the immunoSEQ multiplex PCR assay. In its TCRdb copy, this immuneACCESS table keeps in-frame sequences only and misses some clones. Where compared with another copy, unresolved V genes explain less than half of these, and the others have no known cause. This sample gives about 170,000 clones in total; 91% of them show up just once. Approximately 1.5% of the sample lies in the top ten. On this clone itself: The antigen it recognizes is unknown. No much larger clone exists at a distance of one base, and base qualities are not known.

The source is a woman between 25 and 40 years old in good health. The chain uses TRBV6-5 and TRBJ1-2, with TRBD1 matching 8 junction bases. Input material: blood. This receptor has the CDR3 CASSPQGVGYGYTF. The nucleotide sequence is TGTGCCAGCAGTCCACAGGGGGTTGGGTATGGCTACACCTTC.